Listed below are T cell receptor beta chains from one sample, sequenced in a study of T cells of healthy individuals. One entry per CDR3 protein results from TCRdb running MiXCR on the 5' RACE reads. The sample has some 69,000 distinct CDR3 sequences; around 16% are singletons. These receptors were taken from a human donor in good health. The CDR3 runs from the conserved cysteine through the conserved F or W. Fields, in order: V gene, clone size, D gene, J gene, CDR3 protein, CDR3 DNA. The D gene is left open where the match is weak. Expanded clones are given a class, and other clones once, few, many or no size at all.

v_call: TRBV12-3/TRBV12-4
clone_size: NA
d_call: TRBD1
j_call: TRBJ2-1
cdr3_aa: CASSPPGTGRLKFF
cdr3_nt: TGTGCCAGCAGTCCTCCCGGGACAGGGAGATTGAAGTTCTTC

v_call: TRBV11-2
clone_size: many
d_call: TRBD2
j_call: TRBJ2-1
cdr3_aa: CASSLLREGRGNEQFF
cdr3_nt: TGTGCCAGCAGCTTACTCCGGGAGGGCCGAGGCAATGAGCAGTTCTTC

v_call: TRBV28
clone_size: many
d_call: NA
j_call: TRBJ1-4
cdr3_aa: CASSPGWGAGEKLFF
cdr3_nt: TGTGCCAGCAGCCCCGGTTGGGGGGCAGGTGAAAAACTGTTTTTT

v_call: TRBV7-9
clone_size: few
d_call: TRBD2
j_call: TRBJ2-7
cdr3_aa: CASSPSGSQYEQYF
cdr3_nt: TGTGCCAGCAGCCCTAGCGGGAGCCAATACGAGCAGTACTTC

v_call: TRBV28
clone_size: few
d_call: TRBD2
j_call: TRBJ2-1
cdr3_aa: CASSRRGLAGDEQFF
cdr3_nt: TGTGCCAGCAGTCGCCGGGGACTAGCGGGGGATGAGCAGTTCTTC

v_call: TRBV20-1
clone_size: many
d_call: NA
j_call: TRBJ1-1
cdr3_aa: CSASPPSVNTEAFF
cdr3_nt: TGCAGTGCTAGCCCCCCGAGCGTGAACACTGAAGCTTTCTTT

v_call: TRBV2
clone_size: NA
d_call: NA
j_call: TRBJ2-2
cdr3_aa: CASTTGSRTGELFF
cdr3_nt: TGTGCCAGTACGACAGGTTCCCGCACCGGGGAGCTGTTTTTT

v_call: TRBV6-1
clone_size: NA
d_call: NA
j_call: TRBJ2-3
cdr3_aa: CASSYAGHLLHTQYF
cdr3_nt: TGTGCCAGCAGTTACGCGGGACATCTCCTCCATACGCAGTATTTT

v_call: TRBV6-2/TRBV6-3
clone_size: once
d_call: NA
j_call: TRBJ2-7
cdr3_aa: CASRNGGVYEQYF
cdr3_nt: TGTGCCAGCAGAAACGGTGGGGTCTACGAGCAGTACTTC

v_call: TRBV27
clone_size: few
d_call: TRBD2
j_call: TRBJ2-1
cdr3_aa: CASNSWGGEQFF
cdr3_nt: TGTGCCAGCAACTCCTGGGGGGGTGAGCAGTTCTTC

v_call: TRBV19
clone_size: many
d_call: NA
j_call: TRBJ1-2
cdr3_aa: CASSEGRLGATIMTGYGYTF
cdr3_nt: TGTGCCAGTAGTGAAGGCAGGTTAGGGGCAACTATAATGACGGGCTATGGCTACACCTTC

v_call: TRBV12-3/TRBV12-4
clone_size: NA
d_call: NA
j_call: TRBJ1-1
cdr3_aa: CASKPIYFGEAFF
cdr3_nt: TGTGCCAGCAAGCCTATATATTTTGGTGAAGCTTTCTTT

v_call: TRBV4-1
clone_size: many
d_call: NA
j_call: TRBJ1-5
cdr3_aa: CASSQDPGGQPQHF
cdr3_nt: TGCGCCAGCAGCCAAGATCCCGGGGGTCAGCCCCAGCATTTT

v_call: TRBV27
clone_size: NA
d_call: TRBD2
j_call: TRBJ2-1
cdr3_aa: CASSLFSGSSDEQFF
cdr3_nt: TGTGCCAGCAGTTTGTTTAGCGGGAGTTCGGATGAGCAGTTCTTC

v_call: TRBV3-1
clone_size: many
d_call: NA
j_call: TRBJ2-7
cdr3_aa: CASSQGQGRRQYF
cdr3_nt: TGTGCCAGCAGCCAAGGGCAGGGAAGAAGGCAGTACTTC

v_call: TRBV15
clone_size: many
d_call: TRBD1
j_call: TRBJ2-1
cdr3_aa: CATSRETGDGEQFF
cdr3_nt: TGTGCCACCAGCAGAGAGACAGGGGACGGTGAGCAGTTCTTC

v_call: TRBV9
clone_size: NA
d_call: NA
j_call: TRBJ2-1
cdr3_aa: CASSVDGTGYNEQIF
cdr3_nt: TGTGCCAGCAGCGTAGATGGGACTGGTTACAATGAGCAGATCTTC

v_call: TRBV28
clone_size: once
d_call: NA
j_call: TRBJ2-7
cdr3_aa: CASRYGAGSYEQYF
cdr3_nt: TGTGCCAGCAGATACGGGGCGGGCTCCTACGAGCAGTACTTC

v_call: TRBV25-1
clone_size: many
d_call: TRBD1
j_call: TRBJ2-3
cdr3_aa: CASSGVEGQGSEADTQYF
cdr3_nt: TGTGCCAGCAGTGGCGTGGAGGGACAGGGGTCTGAGGCAGATACGCAGTATTTT

v_call: TRBV6-1
clone_size: NA
d_call: NA
j_call: TRBJ1-1
cdr3_aa: CASSRLGHLNTEAFF
cdr3_nt: TGTGCCAGCAGTCGCCTGGGACACCTGAACACTGAAGCTTTCTTT

v_call: TRBV30
clone_size: few
d_call: NA
j_call: TRBJ2-2
cdr3_aa: CAWSGIWLAGSGELFF
cdr3_nt: TGTGCCTGGAGTGGTATCTGGCTAGCAGGCTCCGGGGAGCTGTTTTTT

v_call: TRBV12-3/TRBV12-4
clone_size: NA
d_call: NA
j_call: TRBJ2-1
cdr3_aa: CASSPDTNNEQFF
cdr3_nt: TGTGCCAGCAGTCCCGACACCAACAATGAGCAGTTCTTC

v_call: TRBV6-5
clone_size: NA
d_call: NA
j_call: TRBJ1-1
cdr3_aa: CASSRLPNTEAFF
cdr3_nt: TGTGCCAGCAGTCGTCTGCCGAACACTGAAGCTTTCTTT

v_call: TRBV25-1
clone_size: many
d_call: NA
j_call: TRBJ2-7
cdr3_aa: CASSETGTYEQYF
cdr3_nt: TGTGCCAGCAGTGAAACAGGGACCTACGAGCAGTACTTC

v_call: TRBV16
clone_size: many
d_call: NA
j_call: TRBJ2-7
cdr3_aa: CASSQGVYEQYF
cdr3_nt: TGTGCCAGCAGCCAGGGGGTCTACGAGCAGTACTTC

v_call: TRBV27
clone_size: many
d_call: NA
j_call: TRBJ1-1
cdr3_aa: CASTQTWGAIEAFF
cdr3_nt: TGTGCCAGCACCCAGACGTGGGGGGCCATTGAAGCTTTCTTT

v_call: TRBV5-1
clone_size: NA
d_call: NA
j_call: TRBJ1-1
cdr3_aa: CASSLAGGMAFF
cdr3_nt: TGCGCCAGCAGCTTGGCGGGGGGCATGGCTTTCTTT

v_call: TRBV12-3/TRBV12-4
clone_size: many
d_call: NA
j_call: TRBJ2-1
cdr3_aa: CASSLSRYEQFF
cdr3_nt: TGTGCCAGCAGTTTATCTAGATATGAGCAGTTCTTC

v_call: TRBV7-3
clone_size: many
d_call: NA
j_call: TRBJ2-3
cdr3_aa: CASSLISTDTQYF
cdr3_nt: TGTGCCAGCAGCTTAATTAGCACAGATACGCAGTATTTT

v_call: TRBV30
clone_size: few
d_call: NA
j_call: TRBJ2-1
cdr3_aa: CAWSVGEDNEQFF
cdr3_nt: TGTGCCTGGAGTGTAGGGGAGGACAATGAGCAGTTCTTC

v_call: TRBV7-9
clone_size: many
d_call: NA
j_call: TRBJ2-1
cdr3_aa: CASTRGVVNEQFF
cdr3_nt: TGTGCCAGCACCCGAGGGGTGGTAAATGAGCAGTTCTTC

v_call: TRBV2
clone_size: NA
d_call: NA
j_call: TRBJ1-5
cdr3_aa: CASRRRGAGQPQHF
cdr3_nt: TGTGCCAGTCGTAGACGGGGGGCGGGTCAGCCCCAGCATTTT

v_call: TRBV5-1
clone_size: NA
d_call: NA
j_call: TRBJ2-2
cdr3_aa: CASSPVTRGELFF
cdr3_nt: TGCGCCAGCAGCCCCGTTACTCGCGGGGAGCTGTTTTTT

v_call: TRBV28
clone_size: many
d_call: TRBD1
j_call: TRBJ1-2
cdr3_aa: CASRPGGAVYGYTF
cdr3_nt: TGTGCCAGCAGGCCAGGGGGCGCAGTCTATGGCTACACCTTC

v_call: TRBV4-1
clone_size: many
d_call: NA
j_call: TRBJ2-2
cdr3_aa: CASSRRRVNTGELFF
cdr3_nt: TGCGCCAGCAGCCGCCGGAGGGTAAACACCGGGGAGCTGTTTTTT

v_call: TRBV5-1
clone_size: many
d_call: NA
j_call: TRBJ1-1
cdr3_aa: CASSLDGGRTEAFF
cdr3_nt: TGCGCCAGCAGCTTGGATGGGGGCCGGACTGAAGCTTTCTTT

v_call: TRBV29-1
clone_size: many
d_call: NA
j_call: TRBJ1-2
cdr3_aa: CSVRNGQDYGYTF
cdr3_nt: TGCAGCGTTCGTAATGGACAAGACTATGGCTACACCTTC

v_call: TRBV28
clone_size: many
d_call: NA
j_call: TRBJ2-5
cdr3_aa: CASNRLGVQETQYF
cdr3_nt: TGTGCCAGCAATCGTTTGGGGGTGCAAGAGACCCAGTACTTC

v_call: TRBV7-6
clone_size: few
d_call: TRBD1
j_call: TRBJ2-5
cdr3_aa: CASSLAWPGQGQETQYF
cdr3_nt: TGTGCCAGCAGCTTAGCGTGGCCGGGACAGGGCCAAGAGACCCAGTACTTC

v_call: TRBV3-1
clone_size: few
d_call: TRBD1
j_call: TRBJ2-5
cdr3_aa: CASSPTGTRETQYF
cdr3_nt: TGTGCCAGCAGCCCGACAGGGACCCGGGAGACCCAGTACTTC

v_call: TRBV15
clone_size: few
d_call: NA
j_call: TRBJ1-5
cdr3_aa: CATVRPQHF
cdr3_nt: TGTGCCACCGTCCGGCCCCAGCATTTT

v_call: TRBV5-6
clone_size: many
d_call: NA
j_call: TRBJ2-7
cdr3_aa: CASSLHRALRGQYF
cdr3_nt: TGTGCCAGCAGCTTGCACAGGGCCCTCCGAGGGCAGTACTTC

v_call: TRBV5-5
clone_size: few
d_call: NA
j_call: TRBJ2-1
cdr3_aa: CASSLVRGKNEQFF
cdr3_nt: TGTGCCAGCAGCTTGGTTAGGGGGAAGAATGAGCAGTTCTTC

v_call: TRBV9
clone_size: many
d_call: NA
j_call: TRBJ2-1
cdr3_aa: CASSVGSGWDEQFF
cdr3_nt: TGTGCCAGCAGCGTAGGGTCAGGGTGGGATGAGCAGTTCTTC

v_call: TRBV7-9
clone_size: many
d_call: NA
j_call: TRBJ2-5
cdr3_aa: CASSLALVETQYF
cdr3_nt: TGTGCCAGCAGCTTAGCGCTAGTTGAGACCCAGTACTTC

v_call: TRBV5-4
clone_size: many
d_call: TRBD1
j_call: TRBJ1-2
cdr3_aa: CASSFGQGGYGGYTF
cdr3_nt: TGTGCCAGCAGCTTCGGACAGGGGGGATATGGTGGCTACACCTTC

v_call: TRBV27
clone_size: few
d_call: TRBD1
j_call: TRBJ2-5
cdr3_aa: CASSLGFAQGQETQYF
cdr3_nt: TGTGCCAGCAGTTTGGGTTTCGCACAGGGGCAAGAGACCCAGTACTTC

v_call: TRBV6-6
clone_size: NA
d_call: NA
j_call: TRBJ2-5
cdr3_aa: CASSYLGPTQETQYF
cdr3_nt: TGTGCCAGCAGTTACTTGGGACCCACACAAGAGACCCAGTACTTC

v_call: TRBV7-9
clone_size: NA
d_call: NA
j_call: TRBJ1-5
cdr3_aa: CASSLDTLEQPQHF
cdr3_nt: TGTGCCAGCAGCTTAGATACCCTCGAGCAGCCCCAGCATTTT

v_call: TRBV20-1
clone_size: many
d_call: NA
j_call: TRBJ1-6
cdr3_aa: CSAQPGAGNSPLHF
cdr3_nt: TGCAGTGCTCAGCCCGGGGCAGGGAATTCACCCCTCCACTTT

v_call: TRBV25-1
clone_size: NA
d_call: NA
j_call: TRBJ1-4
cdr3_aa: CASSSGTQLFF
cdr3_nt: TGTGCCAGCAGTTCGGGAACCCAACTGTTTTTT

v_call: TRBV10-3
clone_size: few
d_call: TRBD1
j_call: TRBJ2-3
cdr3_aa: CAISETGTANLPTDTQYF
cdr3_nt: TGTGCCATCAGTGAAACCGGGACAGCCAACCTGCCCACAGATACGCAGTATTTT

v_call: TRBV4-2
clone_size: many
d_call: TRBD2
j_call: TRBJ2-3
cdr3_aa: CASSQVKIAGVSSTDTQYF
cdr3_nt: TGTGCCAGCAGCCAAGTTAAAATAGCGGGAGTCTCTAGCACAGATACGCAGTATTTT

v_call: TRBV5-6
clone_size: many
d_call: NA
j_call: TRBJ1-4
cdr3_aa: CASSLGGQQEKLFF
cdr3_nt: TGTGCCAGCAGCTTGGGCGGACAGCAAGAAAAACTGTTTTTT

v_call: TRBV7-3
clone_size: many
d_call: TRBD2
j_call: TRBJ2-6
cdr3_aa: CASSRLAGGPSGANVLTF
cdr3_nt: TGTGCCAGCAGCAGACTAGCGGGAGGGCCTTCTGGGGCCAACGTCCTGACTTTC